A selection of T cell receptor beta chains follows, all from one sample in a study of OX40 agonist ivuxolimab in advanced cancers. Repertoires were generated with immunoSEQ multiplex PCR, while TCRdb's copy carries only in-frame clones and drops some. The sample holds 3,000 to 3,500 clones, about 73% seen once. The sample here was CD4+ or CD8+ T cells sorted from blood, taken in a trial of the OX40 agonist ivuxolimab. Receptor source: an adult with an advanced solid tumor such as melanoma, head and neck, liver or kidney cancer. CDR3s include the opening cysteine and the closing phenylalanine or tryptophan. D genes are given only for firm matches. Size tells how often a clone was seen (once, few, many) or the class of an expanded clone, and some rows leave it out.

D: -; size: once; length: 16; J: TRBJ2-7; V: TRBV14; DNA: TGTGCCAGCAGCCAAGGTCGCGGCATGACCTCCTACGAGCAGTACTTC; CDR3: CASSQGRGMTSYEQYF
D: -; size: once; length: 15; J: TRBJ1-1; V: TRBV19; DNA: TGTGCCAGTAGTTTCCAACAAACCGCCGTTCCTGAAGCTTTCTTT; CDR3: CASSFQQTAVPEAFF
D: -; size: -; length: 14; J: TRBJ1-1; V: TRBV19; DNA: TGTGCCAGTAGCACAATTGACACCCACACTGAAGCTTTCTTT; CDR3: CASSTIDTHTEAFF
D: -; size: once; length: 15; J: TRBJ1-3; V: TRBV5-6; DNA: TGTGCCAGCAGTCCCGGGCAGAGCTCTGGAAACACCATATATTTT; CDR3: CASSPGQSSGNTIYF
D: -; size: -; length: 14; J: TRBJ2-7; V: TRBV4-1; DNA: TGCGCCAGCAGCCATGGCAGGGGCACAGACGAGCAGTACTTC; CDR3: CASSHGRGTDEQYF
D: TRBD1; size: -; length: 14; J: TRBJ2-3; V: TRBV7-9; DNA: TGTGCCAGCAGCCTACCGACAGGGACAGATACGCAGTATTTT; CDR3: CASSLPTGTDTQYF
D: -; size: -; length: 12; J: TRBJ2-7; V: TRBV5-1; DNA: TGCGCCAGCAGCGGTGACAACTACGAGCAGTACTTC; CDR3: CASSGDNYEQYF
D: -; size: once; length: 13; J: TRBJ1-1; V: TRBV27; DNA: TGTGCCAGCGGGTCCACCGGTAACACTGAAGCTTTCTTT; CDR3: CASGSTGNTEAFF
D: -; size: -; length: 16; J: TRBJ1-6; V: TRBV27; DNA: TGTGCCAGCAGCGCTCCACCGAGCTCCTATAATTCACCCCTCCACTTT; CDR3: CASSAPPSSYNSPLHF
D: -; size: -; length: 15; J: TRBJ2-4; V: TRBV16; DNA: TGTGCCAGCAAGCCCGGCGGGGCTGTTGGGAACATTCAGTACTTC; CDR3: CASKPGGAVGNIQYF
D: -; size: -; length: 13; J: TRBJ1-2; V: TRBV28; DNA: TGTGCCAGCAGTGATACAGGGTTGGTAGGCTACACCTTC; CDR3: CASSDTGLVGYTF
D: -; size: -; length: 16; J: TRBJ2-7; V: TRBV7-2; DNA: TGTGCCAGCAGCTTCCCCCTCGAGGGTTTTAGCTACGAGCAGTACTTC; CDR3: CASSFPLEGFSYEQYF
D: TRBD1; size: -; length: 14; J: TRBJ1-1; V: TRBV6-5; DNA: TGTGCCAGCAGTTACGGGACAGAGAACACTGAAGCTTTCTTT; CDR3: CASSYGTENTEAFF
D: -; size: -; length: 15; J: TRBJ2-5; V: TRBV11-2; DNA: TGTGCCAGCAGCTCTGGAAGTCGAGGGGCGGAGACCCAGTACTTC; CDR3: CASSSGSRGAETQYF
D: -; size: -; length: 18; J: TRBJ1-2; V: TRBV7-9; DNA: TGTGCCAGCAGCCCAAAAACGGGGGGAAAGTGGCAGGAGGAGAGCTACACCTTC; CDR3: CASSPKTGGKWQEESYTF
D: -; size: medium-sized; length: 16; J: TRBJ1-2; V: TRBV11-1; DNA: TGTGCCAGCAGCTTGCCCGGGACCCCCGTGGTGGATGGCTACACCTTC; CDR3: CASSLPGTPVVDGYTF
D: TRBD1; size: -; length: 15; J: TRBJ1-2; V: TRBV9; DNA: TGTGCCAGCAGCCCCCTTAGGGGACAGAGCTATGGCTACACCTTC; CDR3: CASSPLRGQSYGYTF
D: -; size: -; length: 13; J: TRBJ1-1; V: TRBV30; DNA: TGTGCCTTACAGGAACTCATGAACACTGAAGCTTTCTTT; CDR3: CALQELMNTEAFF
D: TRBD1; size: -; length: 16; J: TRBJ2-1; V: TRBV18; DNA: TGTGCCAGCTCACCAAGCCAACAGGGGGCAGGAAATGAGCAGTTCTTC; CDR3: CASSPSQQGAGNEQFF
D: -; size: once; length: 14; J: TRBJ2-1; V: TRBV4-2; DNA: TGTGCCAGCAGCCAATCCTCTAGCGCCAATGAGCAGTTCTTC; CDR3: CASSQSSSANEQFF
D: -; size: -; length: 16; J: TRBJ2-6; V: TRBV29-1; DNA: TGCAGCGTTGAAGGACCTACTCGCTCTGGGGCCAACGTCCTGACTTTC; CDR3: CSVEGPTRSGANVLTF
D: TRBD2; size: once; length: 14; J: TRBJ2-1; V: TRBV27; DNA: TGTGCAGTCGGGACTAGCGGAGGTTACAATGAGCAGTTCTTC; CDR3: CAVGTSGGYNEQFF
D: TRBD2; size: medium-sized; length: 15; J: TRBJ2-1; V: TRBV7-9; DNA: TGTGCCAGCAGCATACTAGCGGGGGGGACAGATGAGCAGTTCTTC; CDR3: CASSILAGGTDEQFF
D: TRBD2; size: -; length: 19; J: TRBJ2-5; V: TRBV4-1; DNA: TGCGCCAGCAGCCAAGTCCCCGCTAGCGGGGGGCCCCTTTCGGAGACCCAGTACTTC; CDR3: CASSQVPASGGPLSETQYF
D: -; size: -; length: 14; J: TRBJ2-5; V: TRBV7-9; DNA: TGTGCCAGCAGCCCACCCTCCGGGGTCGAGACCCAGTACTTC; CDR3: CASSPPSGVETQYF
D: -; size: few; length: 16; J: TRBJ1-4; V: TRBV4-2; DNA: TGTGCCAGCAGCTTAGTTGGGGTCACAACTAATGAAAAACTGTTTTTT; CDR3: CASSLVGVTTNEKLFF
D: TRBD2; size: -; length: 15; J: TRBJ2-3; V: TRBV7-2; DNA: TGTGCCAGCAGCTTAGCCGCCGGGGGGACGCATACGCAGTATTTT; CDR3: CASSLAAGGTHTQYF
D: TRBD2; size: -; length: 19; J: TRBJ2-3; V: TRBV7-2; DNA: TGTGCCAGCAGCTCCCCCGGTGGGGGTAGCGGGGGGGACTCAGATACGCAGTATTTT; CDR3: CASSSPGGGSGGDSDTQYF
D: TRBD1; size: -; length: 15; J: TRBJ1-1; V: TRBV19; DNA: TGTGCCAGTAGTATCAGGGGGGAGACGAACACTGAAGCTTTCTTT; CDR3: CASSIRGETNTEAFF
D: TRBD2; size: -; length: 16; J: TRBJ2-1; V: TRBV7-2; DNA: TGTGCCAGCAGCTTAGTATTCGCTAGCGGGGCCAATGAGCAGTTCTTC; CDR3: CASSLVFASGANEQFF
D: -; size: -; length: 14; J: TRBJ1-1; V: TRBV6-5; DNA: TGTGCCAGCAGTTACCTTCAGGAGGCCCCTGAAGCTTTCTTT; CDR3: CASSYLQEAPEAFF
D: -; size: -; length: 15; J: TRBJ2-5; V: TRBV5-1; DNA: TGCGCCAGCAGCTTGTCAGAGGGGGGTCCAGAGACCCAGTACTTC; CDR3: CASSLSEGGPETQYF
D: -; size: -; length: 14; J: TRBJ2-3; V: TRBV2; DNA: TGTGCCAGCAGTGAAGTACTGGGAATGGATACGCAGTATTTT; CDR3: CASSEVLGMDTQYF
D: -; size: medium-sized; length: 15; J: TRBJ2-7; V: TRBV4-1; DNA: TGCGCCAGCAGCCAAGAGGATGCCCAGAATGCCGAGCAGTACTTC; CDR3: CASSQEDAQNAEQYF
D: TRBD2; size: -; length: 14; J: TRBJ2-1; V: TRBV28; DNA: TGTGCCAGCAGTCTGGGACTAAATTACGATGAGCAGTTCTTC; CDR3: CASSLGLNYDEQFF
D: -; size: few; length: 15; J: TRBJ1-1; V: TRBV4-1; DNA: TGCGCCAGCAGCCAAGGTGTCAGCCCCAACACTGAAGCTTTCTTT; CDR3: CASSQGVSPNTEAFF
D: -; size: -; length: 15; J: TRBJ1-1; V: TRBV11-2; DNA: TGTGCCAGCAGCTTAGCCCGGGGACTGGACACTGAAGCTTTCTTT; CDR3: CASSLARGLDTEAFF
D: TRBD1; size: -; length: 14; J: TRBJ2-7; V: TRBV27; DNA: TGTGCCAGCAGTTTAGGACAGGACACCTACGAGCAGTACTTC; CDR3: CASSLGQDTYEQYF
D: -; size: -; length: 13; J: TRBJ1-5; V: TRBV4-1; DNA: TGCGCCAGCAGCGGGTCGGACAGATGGCCCCAGCATTTT; CDR3: CASSGSDRWPQHF
D: -; size: medium-sized; length: 12; J: TRBJ2-1; V: TRBV6-6; DNA: TGTGCCAGCAGTTACTCGAGGCATGAGCAGTTCTTC; CDR3: CASSYSRHEQFF